This T cell receptor beta chain is from a study of OX40 agonist ivuxolimab in advanced cancers. About the investigation overall: Ivuxolimab was an agonistic, fully human IgG2 monoclonal antibody directed against OX40 (CD134), a costimulatory receptor. The dose-escalation cohort was about 87% male with a mean age of approximately 59 years, ranging from roughly 23 to 79. Of the roughly 54 dose-escalation patients, hepatocellular carcinoma was present in around 20, melanoma in around 15, renal cell carcinoma in 9 and head and neck cancer in 9. Patients were allowed to have had prior anti-PD-1, anti-PD-L1 or anti-CTLA-4 therapy, and 30% to 40% of the dose-escalation patients had previously received checkpoint inhibitors. Intravenous ivuxolimab was administered to patients every 2 weeks at six dose levels: 0.01, 0.1, 0.3, 1.5, 3 and 10 mg/kg. The paper describes the monotherapy dose-escalation part (N of about 47 patients) of the phase I trial of ivuxolimab. Peripheral TCRbeta sequencing aimed to test whether ivuxolimab altered TCR sequence diversity and caused clonal T-cell expansion. Three dose-escalation patients achieved partial responses, one with hepatocellular carcinoma and two with cutaneous melanoma.

Genomic DNA was extracted from sorted cells for sequencing of the TCRbeta CDR3 region. The immunoSEQ Assay was used for sequencing of TCRbeta CDR3 regions. TCRdb re-hosts the immuneACCESS table, in-frame sequences only. Its copies lack some clones; in the studies checked, an unresolved V gene accounts for under half of them, and the cause for the rest is not known. The sample table contains fewer than 85,000 clones; only one count was recorded for 88% of them. The ten most abundant clones make up approximately 0.8% of the sample. The trial excluded patients who had a history of autoimmune disease or were on systemic immunosuppression. Peripheral blood for TCR sequencing was drawn from every dose cohort at baseline, at cycle 4 day 1 and at cycle 7 day 1. The samples were taken from a phase I, first-in-human, multicenter, open-label dose-escalation trial of ivuxolimab. The trial enrolled adults with locally advanced or metastatic head and neck squamous cell, hepatocellular, melanoma or renal cell carcinoma. Before TCR sequencing, CD4+ T cells and CD8+ T cells were sorted from peripheral blood as separate populations.

The table lists this clone with a count of one. The antigen this receptor binds is unknown. It has no much larger one-base neighbor in the sample; base qualities were not kept. The V and J ends are trimmed by 1 base and 1 base, leaving 13 bases between them. Including cysteine and phenylalanine, the CDR3 has 16 amino acids. Kept here is only the CDR3 DNA, which spans 48 bases and is read in frame from base 1. Looking up the germline V gene yields CDR1 SGHNT and CDR2 YENEEA. Study-wide findings and limitations: The antigen specificity of the clonally expanded peripheral T cells was not determined. Clonal expansion of both CD4+ and CD8+ blood T cells was observed from baseline to week 6 at doses 0.1 to 3.0 mg/kg. In partial responders in the 0.1-3.0 mg/kg groups, normalized peripheral clonal expansion was found to be among the lowest, especially among CD8+ T cells. After ivuxolimab, expanded clones were on average more numerous among CD8+ T cells than among CD4+ T cells. Low levels of normalized T-cell clonal expansion were also seen in some patients who did not respond.

This receptor was obtained from an adult with an advanced solid tumor such as melanoma, head and neck, liver or kidney cancer. This sample comprised CD4+ or CD8+ T cells sorted from blood, obtained in a trial of the OX40 agonist ivuxolimab. The chain links TRBV11-3 with TRBJ2-5; TRBD2 could be the D gene, as 5 bases match. The DNA sequence reads TGTGCCAGCAGCTTAGGGAGAGCGGTCCCCCAAGAGACCCAGTACTTC. This gives the protein CASSLGRAVPQETQYF.